Presented here are 30 T cell receptor beta chains from one specimen sequenced in a study of identical twins. A single record per CDR3 protein comes from TCRdb applying MiXCR to the 5' RACE reads. The table lists roughly 480,000 distinct CDR3 sequences, roughly 24% of them singletons, with about 3% in the top ten. This sample was also put to use in a study of T cells expressing NK-cell markers.

Material for sequencing was CD4+ T cells sorted from blood. The receptors were sampled from a young woman in good health.

This clonotype was counted a single time. This chain uses TRBV12-1 with TRBJ2-2. TRBV12-1 has pseudogene status. This CDR3 comprises 13 residues. The CDR3 sequence is CASSFGGHWELFF. In nucleotides, the CDR3 is TGTGCCAGCAGCTTTGGGGGTCACTGGGAGCTGTTTTTT.

This sequence joins TRBV5-4 and TRBJ1-1; D possibly corresponds to TRBD1 (6 bases). Germline CDR1 reads SGHNT; CDR2 reads YYREEE (reference sequence). The length of the CDR3 is 15 residues. V dropped 4 bases and J dropped 5 bases, with 18 bases sitting between them. CDR3 nucleotides: TGTGCCAGCAGCATTCGAGACAGGTTATGGACTGAAGCTTTCTTT. This codes for CASSIRDRLWTEAFF.

The chain joins TRBV4-1 to TRBJ2-7; D gene unclear. This CDR3 is built from 14 residues. The germline V gene has CDR1 MGHRA and CDR2 YSYEKL. With 0 bases removed from V and 2 bases from J, the gap between germline ends came to 8 bases. Here the CDR3 DNA reads TGCGCCAGCAGCCAAGATCACAGCACCTACGAGCAGTACTTC. Residues: CASSQDHSTYEQYF.

The rearrangement joins TRBV12-3 or TRBV12-4 to TRBJ2-7; 7 bases line up with TRBD2. Trimming cost V 6 bases and J 2 bases; bases outside gene matches: 10. The CDR3 is 15 amino acids. This CDR3 is CASSHGKRGTYEQYF. In nucleotides, the CDR3 is TGTGCCAGCAGCCACGGGAAGCGGGGCACCTACGAGCAGTACTTC.

This clonotype turned up a few times. The chain has TRBV2 and TRBJ2-3; unclear D gene. Germline V gene data show CDR1 as SNHLY and CDR2 as FYNNEI. CDR3 size: 13 residues. The V end lost 6 bases, the J end lost 0 bases, and 7 bases lay between the germline ends. This chain's CDR3 is CASRGISTDTQYF. For the CDR3, the DNA is TGTGCCAGCAGGGGAATTAGCACAGATACGCAGTATTTT.

This clonotype was detected only once. This rearrangement joins TRBV9 to TRBJ1-1, with D maybe TRBD1 (6 bases). V was trimmed by 3 bases and J by 0 bases, leaving 9 bases between them. This CDR3 region has 14 residues. Germline V gene sequence: CDR1 SGDLS, CDR2 YYNGEE. CDR3 sequence reads: CASSAGVLNTEAFF. The CDR3 DNA reads as TGTGCCAGCAGCGCAGGGGTCCTGAACACTGAAGCTTTCTTT.

The chain combines TRBV7-9 with TRBJ2-5; 10 nucleotides align to TRBD2. The CDR3 sequence is 16 residues long. CDR1 and CDR2 (germline): SEHNR, FQNEAQ (reference sequence). The junction had 7 bases not matched to a gene; V was cut back by 4 bases and J by 2 bases. DNA of the CDR3: TGTGCCAGCAGCTCCGGCCAGCGGGGGGGACAAGAGACCCAGTACTTC. Translated, it gives CASSSGQRGGQETQYF.

V is TRBV5-1 and J is TRBJ1-1; 8 bases map to TRBD1. This CDR3 has 14 amino acids. The germline gives CDR1 SGHRS, CDR2 YFSETQ. Trimming at V came to 4 bases and at J to 5 bases, leaving 7 bases not matched to a gene. CDR3 DNA sequence: TGCGCCAGCAGCAAAGGACAGGGCTGGACTGAAGCTTTCTTT. This translates into CASSKGQGWTEAFF.

This clonotype was counted only a few times. The V call is TRBV29-1, the J call TRBJ1-2, with no clear D. The length of the CDR3 is 12 residues. Germline loops: CDR1 SQVTM, CDR2 ANQGSEA. Trimming removed 1 base at V and 0 bases at J, with 3 bases between. The CDR3 sequence is CSVEVPNYGYTF. The CDR3 bases are TGCAGCGTTGAAGTCCCTAACTATGGCTACACCTTC.

The chain employs TRBV11-1 and TRBJ1-2, with 10 bases identical to TRBD1. The CDR3 has 15 residues. Germline CDR1 reads SGHAT; CDR2 reads FQDESV (reference sequence). V lost 5 bases to trimming and J lost 5 bases; unmatched junction nucleotides: 8. Here the CDR3 reads CASSARGQGQYGYTF. The CDR3 DNA follows: TGTGCCAGCAGCGCGAGGGGACAGGGGCAGTATGGCTACACCTTC.

The V and J genes are TRBV11-2 and TRBJ2-1, with 8 bases fitting TRBD1. The length of the CDR3 is 14 residues. The V gene's germline CDR1 is SGHAT and CDR2 FQNNGV. Trimming took 5 bases from V and 10 from J; bases not matched to a gene: 10. The CDR3 DNA follows: TGTGCCAGCAGCATAAGGACAGGGCCCTTGGAGCAGTTCTTC. It translates to CASSIRTGPLEQFF. The full variable domain, completed using reference TRBV11-2 and TRBJ2-1, is EAGVAQSPRYKIIEKRQSVAFWCNPISGHATLYWYQQILGQGPKLLIQFQNNGVVDDSQLPKDRFSAERLKGVDSTLKIQPAKLEDSAVYLCASSIRTGPLEQFFGPGTRLTVL.

The rearrangement joins TRBV5-6 to TRBJ1-1; D ambiguous. The germline V and J ends were trimmed by 2 bases and 1 base, with 12 bases remaining between them. Looked up from germline, CDR1 is SGHDT and CDR2 is YYEEEE. This CDR3 is 15 amino acids long. The CDR3 nucleotides are TGTGCCAGCAGCTTCCGTTCAAGTTCGAACACTGAAGCTTTCTTT. Translating it yields CASSFRSSSNTEAFF.

This clonotype was observed a few times. The rearrangement links TRBV29-1 to TRBJ2-3, with TRBD1 identical over 8 bases. The ends lost 7 bases at V and 6 bases at J; junction bases unmatched: 9. The CDR3 is 13 amino acids. CDR1 SQVTM and CDR2 ANQGSEA come from the germline V gene. CDR3 amino acids: CSGMAGGVDTQYF. The CDR3 region has the DNA TGCAGCGGGATGGCAGGGGGCGTTGATACGCAGTATTTT.

This clonotype has a handful of counts. The chain employs TRBV12-3 or TRBV12-4 and TRBJ2-7; D unclear. V lost 1 base to trimming and J lost 2 bases, with 9 bases between them. The CDR3 contains 14 residues. CDR3 protein: CASSLDDWAYEQYF. The DNA of the CDR3 is TGTGCCAGCAGTTTAGACGACTGGGCCTACGAGCAGTACTTC.

This clonotype came up many times. V usage is TRBV10-3 and J usage is TRBJ1-5, with D perhaps TRBD1 (5 bases). This CDR3 is 15 amino acids long. CDR1 ENHRY and CDR2 SYGVKD come from the germline V gene. With 3 bases removed from V and 2 bases from J, the gap between germline ends came to 11 bases. The CDR3 DNA follows: TGTGCCATCAGTGAAGACAGAGGGGGCAATCAGCCCCAGCATTTT. It encodes CAISEDRGGNQPQHF.

This clonotype has only a few counts. The genes are TRBV10-3 and TRBJ1-4; 9 bases map to TRBD1. Germline V gene lookup returns CDR1 ENHRY and CDR2 SYGVKD. The CDR3 length is 13 residues. Losses at the gene ends were 3 bases for V and 8 bases for J; bases not matched to a gene: 1. The CDR3 coding sequence is TGTGCCATCAGTGAACAGGGGGCAGAAAAACTGTTTTTT. This translates into CAISEQGAEKLFF.

This clonotype was seen a handful of times. V is TRBV7-6 and J is TRBJ1-1, with D possibly TRBD1 on 5 matching bases. The CDR3 has 12 amino acids. Germline values: CDR1 SGHVS, CDR2 FNYEAQ. Trimming shortened V by 5 bases and J by 6 bases, and 10 bases separated the two germline ends. Here the CDR3 reads CASSGGSPEAFF. Here the CDR3 DNA reads TGTGCCAGCAGCGGGGGTAGCCCTGAAGCTTTCTTT.

This clonotype has a handful of counts. This sequence joins TRBV2 and TRBJ2-1; a possible D gene is TRBD2 (5 bases). This CDR3 spans 15 amino acids. CDR1 is SNHLY, CDR2 FYNNEI, per germline. Trimming shortened V by 8 bases and J by 7 bases, and 21 bases separated the two germline ends. The chain's CDR3 is CASRWNSDARNEQFF. The CDR3 DNA reads as TGTGCCAGCCGATGGAATAGCGACGCACGAAATGAGCAGTTCTTC.

This chain connects TRBV6-1 to TRBJ2-3; D may be TRBD1 (6 bases). The V and J ends lost 6 bases and 10 bases respectively, with 20 bases between them. This CDR3 is built from 14 residues. The germline gives CDR1 MNHNS, CDR2 SASEGT. The CDR3 bases are TGTGCCAGCAGCTCCGCAGGGGAACTTTCCCCGCAGTATTTT. Its translation: CASSSAGELSPQYF.

There are a few counts of this clonotype. The chain is built from TRBV15 and TRBJ2-5; 8 nucleotides match TRBD2. Germline trimming cut 2 bases from V and 4 bases from J; bases unmatched to any gene: 15. CDR3 length: 18 residues. The germline V gene encodes CDR1 LNHNV and CDR2 YYDKDF (reference sequence). CDR3 in DNA: TGTGCCACCAGCAGACTTCCAAGGGGCGGGACTAGGCGAGAGACCCAGTACTTC. It specifies CATSRLPRGGTRRETQYF.

This clonotype appeared a few times. The chain is built from TRBV12-3 or TRBV12-4 and TRBJ1-2, with D hard to call. Trimming removed 0 bases at V and 1 base at J, with 9 bases between. The CDR3 runs 15 residues. The CDR3 region is CASSLAGSVNYGYTF. CDR3 in DNA: TGTGCCAGCAGTTTAGCGGGGTCAGTTAACTATGGCTACACCTTC.

The chain recombines TRBV20-1 with TRBJ2-7; 10 nucleotides align to TRBD1. V shed 6 bases, J shed 3 bases, and the junction held 8 bases outside the gene matches. The CDR3 totals 14 residues. The V gene's germline CDR1 is DFQATT and CDR2 SNEGSKA (reference sequence). The CDR3, as DNA: TGCAGTGCGAGCCGGGACAGGGGTTTCTACGAGCAGTACTTC. Its protein is CSASRDRGFYEQYF.

The genes are TRBV19 and TRBJ2-2; 8 nucleotides align to TRBD1. The CDR3 spans 15 residues. CDR1 and CDR2 (germline): LNHDA, SQIVND (reference sequence). V lost 7 bases to trimming and J lost 5 bases; unmatched junction nucleotides: 9. The CDR3: CASTADRAVTGELFF. In nucleotides, the CDR3 is TGTGCCAGTACGGCGGACAGGGCGGTTACCGGGGAGCTGTTTTTT.

This clonotype was found once. This chain uses TRBV20-1 with TRBJ2-1, with 9 bases identical to TRBD2. CDR3 length: 15 residues. Germline-derived CDR1 and CDR2 are DFQATT and SNEGSKA (reference sequence). The V and J ends lost 6 bases and 5 bases, in that order; junction bases with no gene match: 11. For the CDR3, the DNA is TGCAGTGCGCGAGAGGGTGCTAGCGGGAACAATGAGCAGTTCTTC. Amino acid sequence: CSAREGASGNNEQFF.

The rearrangement links TRBV5-1 to TRBJ2-3; TRBD1 or TRBD2 may be the D gene (5 bases each). Trimming removed 8 bases from V and 2 bases from J, with 12 bases in between. The CDR3 loop spans 13 amino acids. Germline loops: CDR1 SGHRS, CDR2 YFSETQ. CDR3 residues: CASSGTHTDTQYF. Here the CDR3 DNA reads TGCGCCAGTTCCGGGACCCACACAGATACGCAGTATTTT.

J is TRBJ2-7 and V is TRBV29-1; TRBD2 matches 7 bases. V lost 7 bases and J lost 0; bases outside the gene matches: 6. The CDR3 contains 13 residues. Germline V gives CDR1 SQVTM, CDR2 ANQGSEA. The CDR3 region has the DNA TGCAGCGGGGGGGGACTAAACTCCTACGAGCAGTACTTC. Protein product: CSGGGLNSYEQYF.

J is TRBJ2-1 and V is TRBV6-2 or TRBV6-3, with 8 bases aligning to TRBD2. Germline V gene lookup returns CDR1 MNHEY and CDR2 SVGEGT. The CDR3 sequence is 16 residues long. Unmatched junction bases numbered 11, after V lost 7 bases and J lost 3 bases. The CDR3 reads CASKEGRLASYNEQFF. CDR3 nucleotides: TGTGCCAGCAAGGAGGGACGACTAGCGAGCTACAATGAGCAGTTCTTC.

This clonotype was observed a handful of times. The chain is built from TRBV5-1 and TRBJ1-2; the match to TRBD1 covers 8 bases. From germline, CDR1 is SGHRS and CDR2 YFSETQ. V shed 6 bases and J 4 bases; nucleotides not matched to a gene: 8. The CDR3 totals 14 residues. CDR3 amino acids: CASNPRTGTYGYTF. The CDR3 nucleotides are TGCGCCAGCAACCCGAGGACAGGGACCTATGGCTACACCTTC.

This clonotype appeared a few times. A junction end diverges from the germline sequence, so it may reflect a read error. J is TRBJ2-3 and V is TRBV3-1, with D perhaps matching TRBD2 (6 bases). Per the germline V gene, CDR1 is LGHDT and CDR2 is YNNKEL (reference sequence). The length of the CDR3 is 12 residues. In nucleotides, the CDR3 is TGTGCCAGCAGCCAAGTTGGAGGGACTGCGCGATTT. This translates into CASSQVGGTARF.

The chain joins TRBV10-2 to TRBJ2-1; 15 bases are a match to TRBD2. Unmatched junction bases numbered 1, after V lost 0 bases and J lost 4 bases. The germline V gene encodes CDR1 WSHSY and CDR2 SAAADI. The CDR3 loop spans 17 amino acids. The CDR3 loop reads CASSESGLAGGYNEQFF. In DNA form, the CDR3 reads TGCGCCAGCAGTGAGTCAGGACTAGCGGGAGGGTACAATGAGCAGTTCTTC.